These 25 T cell receptor beta chains share one sample of origin, sequenced in a study of radiation and T cells in renal cell carcinoma. Stated time point: blood 2 weeks post-SBRT. The treatment denotes: 15 Gy SBRT to primary tumor, nephrectomy 4 weeks later. This table comes from immunoSEQ multiplex PCR, and its TCRdb copy is limited to in-frame clones, with some not included. The sample contains around 120,000 clones, over 75% of which appear only once. The sample here was blood, taken from a patient whose treatment included radiotherapy and nephrectomy. These receptors originate from a woman aged 55-70 years with renal cell carcinoma.

The gene calls are TRBV2 and TRBJ1-1; a weak D match, TRBD1 (5 bases). CDR1 is SNHLY and CDR2 is FYNNEI in the germline V gene. The CDR3 has 15 residues. V was cut by 6 bases and J by 0 bases, with 14 bases left in between. In DNA, the CDR3 is TGTGCCAGCAGGGGGGGGAGGGCCTTGAACACTGAAGCTTTCTTT. As protein: CASRGGRALNTEAFF. Based on the CDR3 plus reference TRBV2 and TRBJ1-1, the full variable domain is EPEVTQTPSHQVTQMGQEVILRCVPISNHLYFYWYRQILGQKVEFLVSFYNNEISEKSEIFDDQFSVERPDGSNFTLKIRSTKLEDSAMYFCASRGGRALNTEAFFGQGTRLTVV.

This clone occurred a few times. This rearrangement joins TRBV9 to TRBJ1-1; TRBD1 might be the D (6 bases). The V end lost 0 bases, the J end lost 3 bases, and 12 bases lay between the germline ends. In germline, CDR1 is SGDLS, CDR2 YYNGEE. The CDR3 sequence is 15 residues long. The CDR3 protein is CASSVDSGADTEAFF. CDR3 bases: TGTGCCAGCAGCGTAGATTCAGGGGCGGACACTGAAGCTTTCTTT.

This rearrangement joins TRBV27 to TRBJ2-5; TRBD2 agrees at 8 bases. J was trimmed by 5 bases and V by 3 bases; bases with no gene match: 8. This CDR3 is built from 15 residues. CDR1 is MNHEY and CDR2 is SMNVEV in the germline V gene (reference sequence). The CDR3 protein is CASSLFGGGRETQYF. The CDR3, as DNA: TGTGCCAGCAGTTTGTTCGGGGGGGGCCGGGAGACCCAGTACTTC.

The V and J genes are TRBV5-4 and TRBJ2-7; D gene uncertain. V lost 0 bases and J 3 bases, leaving 13 bases between the germline ends. CDR1 is SGHNT and CDR2 is YYREEE in the germline V gene (reference sequence). CDR3 length: 15 amino acids. The CDR3 sequence is CASSLDRWRGYEQYF. CDR3 sequence (DNA): TGTGCCAGCAGCTTGGACCGGTGGCGCGGCTACGAGCAGTACTTC.

DNA of the CDR3: TGCGCCAGCTCCCAGCGGGAGACCCAGTACTTC. Its protein product is CASSQRETQYF. The chain uses TRBV5-1 and TRBJ2-5; TRBD2 might be the D (5 bases). In germline, CDR1 is SGHRS, CDR2 YFSETQ. V lost 7 bases, J lost 5 bases, and 9 bases lay in between. CDR3 length equals 11 residues.

The chain couples TRBV11-2 to TRBJ2-3, with no clear D. CDR3 size: 14 residues. V dropped 2 bases and J dropped 2 bases, with 8 bases sitting between them. In germline, CDR1 is SGHAT, CDR2 FQNNGV. CDR3 coding DNA: TGTGCCAGCAGCTTACGGGCTATCACAGATACGCAGTATTTT. As protein: CASSLRAITDTQYF.

This clone occurred a few times. This sequence joins TRBV2 and TRBJ1-2; 7 bases line up with TRBD1. Unmatched junction bases numbered 8, after V lost 6 bases and J lost 4 bases. The germline gives CDR1 SNHLY, CDR2 FYNNEI. The CDR3 runs 14 residues. The CDR3 is CASSLETGPYGYTF. DNA for the CDR3: TGTGCCAGCAGCCTTGAGACAGGGCCCTATGGCTACACCTTC.

The CDR3 region is CASSSGQHQETQYF. CDR3 in DNA: TGCGCCAGCAGCTCGGGACAGCACCAAGAGACCCAGTACTTC. The chain employs TRBV5-1 and TRBJ2-5; 7 bases are a match to TRBD1. The trim removed 3 bases at V and 0 bases at J, leaving 2 bases unmatched. CDR1 is SGHRS and CDR2 is YFSETQ in the germline V gene. The CDR3 covers 14 residues.

The chain combines TRBV5-1 with TRBJ2-7; D is possibly TRBD1 (6 bases). The germline V and J ends were trimmed by 2 bases and 6 bases, with 12 bases remaining between them. The CDR3 extends over 13 amino acids. Germline V gene data show CDR1 as SGHRS and CDR2 as YFSETQ. Here the CDR3 DNA reads TGCGCCAGCAGCTTAGAACAGGGTACCGAGCAGTACTTC. This translates into CASSLEQGTEQYF.

The chain has TRBV6-5 and TRBJ1-5; 7 bases fit TRBD1. CDR1 MNHEY and CDR2 SVGAGI come from the germline V gene. The trim removed 8 bases at V and 4 bases at J, leaving 5 bases unmatched. This CDR3 is built from 13 residues. Here the CDR3 DNA reads TGTGCCAGCGCACAGGGGAGGAATCAGCCCCAGCATTTT. Protein: CASAQGRNQPQHF.

The count of this clone is one. The chain joins TRBV25-1 to TRBJ1-1; D is ambiguous. The V end was cut by 3 bases, the J end by 3 bases, with 11 bases between. From germline, CDR1 is MGHDK and CDR2 SYGVNS. The CDR3 contains 14 residues. The CDR3 is CASSEPGKDTEAFF. The DNA of the CDR3 is TGTGCCAGCAGTGAGCCCGGGAAGGACACTGAAGCTTTCTTT.

The CDR3 nucleotides read TGTGCCAGCAGTTCCTCGACTGGGGCCAACGTCCTGACTTTC. Its translation is CASSSSTGANVLTF. V gene TRBV28 combines with J gene TRBJ2-6; no firm D call. Trimming shortened V by 4 bases and J by 2 bases, and 6 bases separated the two germline ends. CDR3 size: 14 residues. CDR1 and CDR2 from the germline V gene are MDHEN and SYDVKM.

The chain joins TRBV6-5 to TRBJ2-7; D is unclear. The CDR3 runs 13 residues. Trimming stripped 0 bases from V and 7 bases from J, with 10 bases between. Germline-derived CDR1 and CDR2 are MNHEY and SVGAGI. The CDR3 spells CASSYSEYREQYF. The CDR3 bases are TGTGCCAGCAGTTACTCAGAATACCGGGAGCAGTACTTC.

The rearrangement joins TRBV11-2 to TRBJ2-7; TRBD1 aligns across 7 bases. This CDR3 spans 13 amino acids. Germline lookup yields CDR1 SGHAT and CDR2 FQNNGV. With 4 bases clipped from V and 2 bases from J, the junction kept 2 bases outside the gene matches. CDR3 in amino acids: CASSYRGPYEQYF. The DNA of the CDR3 is TGTGCCAGCAGCTACAGGGGCCCCTACGAGCAGTACTTC.

V gene TRBV6-5 combines with J gene TRBJ1-6, with D perhaps TRBD1 (5 bases). The CDR3 extends over 16 amino acids. Between the trimmed V and J ends, which lost 0 bases and 7 bases, there was a span of 13 bases. Germline values: CDR1 MNHEY, CDR2 SVGAGI. CDR3 sequence: CASSYSPGLLNSPLHF. The DNA of the CDR3 is TGTGCCAGCAGTTACTCGCCGGGACTCCTGAATTCACCCCTCCACTTT.

The chain uses TRBV15 and TRBJ1-1; D not certain. With 4 bases removed from V and 2 bases from J, the gap between germline ends came to 14 bases. The CDR3 length is 15 residues. The V gene's germline CDR1 is LNHNV and CDR2 YYDKDF (reference sequence). This chain's CDR3 is CATSTTRDLNTEAFF. The CDR3 bases are TGTGCCACCAGCACAACCCGCGATCTAAACACTGAAGCTTTCTTT.

This CDR3 is CASSFIAGVPYEQYF. For the CDR3, the DNA is TGTGCCAGCAGCTTTATAGCGGGGGTGCCCTACGAGCAGTACTTC. V is TRBV5-4 and J is TRBJ2-7, with 9 bases identical to TRBD2. The junction had 5 bases not matched to a gene; V was cut back by 2 bases and J by 2 bases. The CDR3 has 15 amino acids. Germline V lookup: CDR1 SGHNT, CDR2 YYREEE (reference sequence). Full variable domain (remainder filled in from reference TRBV5-4 and TRBJ2-7): ETGVTQSPTHLIKTRGQQVTLRCSSQSGHNTVSWYQQALGQGPQFIFQYYREEENGRGNFPPRFSGLQFPNYSSELNVNALELDDSALYLCASSFIAGVPYEQYFGPGTRLTVT.

The chain is built from TRBV5-5 and TRBJ1-1; 12 positions match TRBD1. The length of the CDR3 is 16 residues. V gave up 3 bases and J gave up 8 bases; unmatched junction bases: 11. Germline values: CDR1 SGHKS, CDR2 YYEKEE (reference sequence). DNA for the CDR3: TGTGCCAGCAGCTGGGAAAATACCGGGACAGGGGGCGAAGCTTTCTTT. This sequence encodes CASSWENTGTGGEAFF. Variable domain in full (rest from reference TRBV5-5 and TRBJ1-1): DAGVTQSPTHLIKTRGQQVTLRCSPISGHKSVSWYQQVLGQGPQFIFQYYEKEERGRGNFPDRFSARQFPNYSSELNVNALLLGDSALYLCASSWENTGTGGEAFFGQGTRLTVV.

The chain couples TRBV29-1 to TRBJ1-2; TRBD1 aligns across 10 bases. The V gene's germline CDR1 is SQVTM and CDR2 ANQGSEA. CDR3 length equals 14 residues. With 4 bases clipped from V and 4 bases from J, the junction kept 6 bases outside the gene matches. The CDR3 protein is CSVGGTGEGYGYTF. In DNA, the CDR3 is TGCAGCGTTGGGGGGACAGGGGAAGGCTATGGCTACACCTTC. Full variable domain (remainder filled in from reference TRBV29-1 and TRBJ1-2): SAVISQKPSRDICQRGTSLTIQCQVDSQVTMMFWYRQQPGQSLTLIATANQGSEATYESGFVIDKFPISRPNLTFSTLTVSNMSPEDSSIYLCSVGGTGEGYGYTFGSGTRLTVV.

This clone was seen only a few times. This sequence joins TRBV5-6 and TRBJ1-2; 8 nucleotides agree with TRBD1. Germline assignment: CDR1 SGHDT and CDR2 YYEEEE. The CDR3 runs to 15 residues. V gave up 4 bases and J gave up 4 bases; unmatched junction bases: 9. DNA of the CDR3: TGTGCCAGCAGCAGCTCCGGGACAGGTCCCTATGGCTACACCTTC. Its protein product is CASSSSGTGPYGYTF.

The J gene is TRBJ1-2, the V gene TRBV5-6; no clear D. CDR1 SGHDT and CDR2 YYEEEE come from the germline V gene. V lost 1 base and J lost 2, with 15 bases in between. CDR3 size: 16 residues. The CDR3 is CASSLFVSHSNYGYTF. The CDR3 DNA reads as TGTGCCAGCAGCTTGTTCGTCAGTCACTCCAACTATGGCTACACCTTC.

This clone turned up a few times. The chain combines TRBV11-2 with TRBJ1-2, with a weak D call TRBD1 (6 bases). Germline lookup yields CDR1 SGHAT and CDR2 FQNNGV. V was clipped by 3 bases and J by 0 bases, with 8 bases between them. The CDR3 is made up of 14 amino acids. CDR3: CASSLDSPNYGYTF. CDR3 DNA: TGTGCCAGCAGCTTGGACAGTCCTAACTATGGCTACACCTTC.

This clone has just a few counts. The chain carries TRBV2 and TRBJ1-2; D is unresolved. Per germline, CDR1 SNHLY and CDR2 FYNNEI. The CDR3 is 11 amino acids. Trimming left V 4 bases short and J 8 bases short, with 8 bases between. This CDR3 is CASSAGNGYTF. The CDR3 DNA reads as TGTGCCAGCAGTGCGGGGAACGGCTACACCTTC. Full variable domain (outside the CDR3, taken from reference TRBV2 and TRBJ1-2): EPEVTQTPSHQVTQMGQEVILRCVPISNHLYFYWYRQILGQKVEFLVSFYNNEISEKSEIFDDQFSVERPDGSNFTLKIRSTKLEDSAMYFCASSAGNGYTFGSGTRLTVV.

The chain recombines TRBV7-9 with TRBJ1-4, with 10 bases that match TRBD1. CDR1 SEHNR and CDR2 FQNEAQ come from the germline V gene (reference sequence). V shed 4 bases, J shed 4 bases, and the junction held 15 bases outside the gene matches. The CDR3 sequence is 19 residues long. The CDR3, as DNA: TGTGCCAGCAGCTCCCGCCGGGGACAGGGGCGGGAAGATAATGAAAAACTGTTTTTT. This codes for CASSSRRGQGREDNEKLFF.

The V gene is TRBV5-1, the J gene TRBJ2-5; D is possibly TRBD2 (5 bases). V dropped 1 base and J dropped 5 bases, with 12 bases sitting between them. The CDR3 runs to 14 residues. Germline V gives CDR1 SGHRS, CDR2 YFSETQ. The CDR3 DNA reads TGCGCCAGCAGCTTGAGAGGCGGGTTGGAGACCCAGTACTTC. This gives the protein CASSLRGGLETQYF.